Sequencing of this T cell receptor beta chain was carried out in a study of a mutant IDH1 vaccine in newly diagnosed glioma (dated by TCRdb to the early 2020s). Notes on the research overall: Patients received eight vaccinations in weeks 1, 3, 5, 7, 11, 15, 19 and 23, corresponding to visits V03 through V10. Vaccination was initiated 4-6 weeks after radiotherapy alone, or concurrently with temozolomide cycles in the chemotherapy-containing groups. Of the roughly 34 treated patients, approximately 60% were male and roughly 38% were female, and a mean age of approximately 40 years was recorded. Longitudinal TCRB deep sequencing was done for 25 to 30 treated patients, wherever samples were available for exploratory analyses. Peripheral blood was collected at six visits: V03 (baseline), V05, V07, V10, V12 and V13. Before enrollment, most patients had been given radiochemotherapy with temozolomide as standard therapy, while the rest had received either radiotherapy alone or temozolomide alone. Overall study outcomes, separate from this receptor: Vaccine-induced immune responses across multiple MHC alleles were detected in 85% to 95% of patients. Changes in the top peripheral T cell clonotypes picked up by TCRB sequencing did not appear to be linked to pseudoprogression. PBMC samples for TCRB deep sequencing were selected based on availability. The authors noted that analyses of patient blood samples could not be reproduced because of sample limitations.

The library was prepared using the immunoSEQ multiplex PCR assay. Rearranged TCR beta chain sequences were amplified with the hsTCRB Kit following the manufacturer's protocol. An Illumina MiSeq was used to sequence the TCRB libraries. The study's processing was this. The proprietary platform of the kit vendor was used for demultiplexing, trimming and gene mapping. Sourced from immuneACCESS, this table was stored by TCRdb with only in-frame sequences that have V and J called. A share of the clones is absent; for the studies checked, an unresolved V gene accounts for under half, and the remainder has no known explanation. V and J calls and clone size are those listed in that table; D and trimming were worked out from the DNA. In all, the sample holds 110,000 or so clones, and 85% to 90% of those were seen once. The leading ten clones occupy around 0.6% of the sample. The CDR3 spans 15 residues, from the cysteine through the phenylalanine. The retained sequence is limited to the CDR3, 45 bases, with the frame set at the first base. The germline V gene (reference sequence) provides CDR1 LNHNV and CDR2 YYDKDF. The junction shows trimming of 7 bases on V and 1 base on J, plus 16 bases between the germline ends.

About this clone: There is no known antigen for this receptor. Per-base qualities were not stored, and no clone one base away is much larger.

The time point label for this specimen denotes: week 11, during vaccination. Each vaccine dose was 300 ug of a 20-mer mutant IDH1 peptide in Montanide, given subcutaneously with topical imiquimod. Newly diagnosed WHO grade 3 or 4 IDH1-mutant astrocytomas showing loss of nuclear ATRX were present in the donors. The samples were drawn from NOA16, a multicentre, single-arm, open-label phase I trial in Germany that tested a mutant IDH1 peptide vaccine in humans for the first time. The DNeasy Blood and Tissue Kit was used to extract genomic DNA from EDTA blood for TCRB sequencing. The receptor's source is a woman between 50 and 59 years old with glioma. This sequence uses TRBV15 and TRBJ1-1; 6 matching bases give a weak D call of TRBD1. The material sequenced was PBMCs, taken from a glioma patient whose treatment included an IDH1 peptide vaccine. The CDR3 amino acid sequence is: CATTGEWEGNTEAFF. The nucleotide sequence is TGTGCCACCACAGGGGAGTGGGAGGGGAACACTGAAGCTTTCTTT.